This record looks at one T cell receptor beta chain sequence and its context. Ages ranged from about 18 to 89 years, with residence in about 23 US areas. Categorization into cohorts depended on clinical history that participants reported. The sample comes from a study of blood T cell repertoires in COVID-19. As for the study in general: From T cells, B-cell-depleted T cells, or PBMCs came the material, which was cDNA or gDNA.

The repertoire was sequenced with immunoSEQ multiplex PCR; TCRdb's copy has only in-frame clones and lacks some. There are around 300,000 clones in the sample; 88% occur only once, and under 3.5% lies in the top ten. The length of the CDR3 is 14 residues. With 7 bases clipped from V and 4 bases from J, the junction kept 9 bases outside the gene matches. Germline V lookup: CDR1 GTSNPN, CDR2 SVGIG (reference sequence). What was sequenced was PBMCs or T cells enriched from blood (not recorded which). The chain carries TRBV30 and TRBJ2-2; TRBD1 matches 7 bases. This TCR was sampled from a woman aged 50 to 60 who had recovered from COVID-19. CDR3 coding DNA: TGTGCCTTTGGACAGGACGCTACCACCGGGGAGCTGTTTTTT. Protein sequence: CAFGQDATTGELFF.